This TCR beta chain was obtained from a study of cytomegalovirus exposure and HLA in healthy donors (TCRdb year 2017). A note on the overall study: An earlier analysis of some 620 of the donors reported 276 Gb of sequence data and 95 million to 120 million unique TCR beta sequences obtained from some 170 million T cells. An early release that covered fewer than 750 HLA-typed donors contained approximately 300 gigabases of sequencing data and about 93 million unique TCR sequences. The genetic ancestry cluster associated with self-reported Caucasian donors included about four fifths of the roughly 360 genotyped donors. The study aimed to test whether signatures of past pathogen exposure could be identified by cataloging public T cell receptors. The study used immunosequencing to profile the T cell repertoires of 600 to 850 subjects and linked those repertoires to cytomegalovirus serostatus. Besides the first cohort of hundreds of subjects, a separate validation cohort made up of 120 different subjects was used. To predict cytomegalovirus infection status, the study combined high-throughput TCR immunosequencing, statistical association of individual TCRs with disease status, and machine learning. A later analysis re-analyzed previously published TCR beta repertoires from roughly 690 donors and added high-resolution HLA genotyping to study TCR occurrence patterns. In the later analysis, no new phenotypic data were used to find candidate immune exposures; instead, reliance was placed on TCR beta sequences and their occurrence across donors. An earlier analysis of 500 to 650 of the donors applied high-throughput TCR beta sequencing to assess whether each TCR beta V gene segment acted as functional or pseudogenic. Donor age, sex, ethnicity and CMV serostatus were compiled alongside the repertoire data. In a later genetic analysis, genome-wide SNP genotypes for about three fifths of the roughly 670 donors were used, and that subset was treated as a discovery cohort. Every repertoire in the discovery cohort had been generated on one and the same sequencing platform. HLA typing covered class I and class II loci at four-digit resolution. The number of typed donors differed by locus: about 620-640 for A, B, C, DRB1 and DQB1; about 520 for DQA1; some 610 for DPA1; and roughly 490 for DPB1. About 5 DR-DQ haplotypes were handled as single units for association and clustering, since linkage in the cohort was strong. Across some 400 genotyped donors of the cohort, an average of about 220,000 unique TCR beta nucleotide sequences per donor were sequenced, and roughly 17% of those sequences were non-productive.

The method behind the library was the immunoSEQ multiplex PCR assay. For the multiplex PCR, a mixture combining 60 forward primers for TCR Vbeta segments and 13 reverse primers for TCR Jbeta segments was used. Amplification of the CDR3 region of rearranged TCR beta genes was performed with a multiplex PCR assay on genomic DNA. The Illumina HiSeq System was used to sequence the amplified TCR beta libraries as 87-base-pair reads. Per the source publication's procedure: A later analysis counted tens of millions of unique TCR beta chains across the approximately 700 repertoires, and roughly 9.9 million of these chains were shared by at least two donors. To remove PCR and sequencing errors, raw reads were error-corrected and collapsed into unique sequences using a nearest-neighbor algorithm that merged closely related sequences. Alignment of CDR3 sequences to IMGT reference sequences was used to assign V, D and J gene segments. For a sequence to be retained, at least a six-nucleotide match to both a V gene segment and a J gene segment was required. Rearrangements were classified as productive when the CDR3 lacked stop codons and remained in frame with V and J, and all other rearrangements were classified as non-productive. CDR3 was defined according to IMGT convention as the region running from the second conserved V-encoded cysteine to the conserved J-encoded phenylalanine. The earlier analysis of fewer than 750 of the donors excluded sequences that lacked an unambiguous match to a single V gene segment. An earlier analysis of some 610 of the donors called V segments functional above 56.7% productive rearrangements and segregating when the between-donor standard deviation exceeded 5%. A statistical classification framework was developed to diagnose cytomegalovirus status using the catalog of TCR beta chain sequences. In a later analysis, V and J genes were assigned by comparing TCR nucleotide sequences against IMGT/GENE-DB human TR gene sequences. The TCRdist pipeline was used in a later analysis to assign CDR3 sequences and most-parsimonious VDJ recombination scenarios. A later analysis defined each TCR beta chain by its CDR3 amino acid sequence plus V-gene family, and excluded reads lacking a unique V-gene family. As a way to deal with suspected cross-contamination and a sequencing artifact, a later analysis dropped under 600 nucleotide sequences that were highly shared and had low generation probability. In a later analysis, a clonal expansion index for each public chain was calculated from normalized within-repertoire ranks of inferred template counts. In a later analysis, generation probabilities were computed with a VDJ recombination model fitted to out-of-frame rearrangements, and the resulting probabilities were checked against IGoR. In a later analysis, hypergeometric tests were used to score TCR-TCR, TCR-HLA and TCR-CMV co-occurrence, with a repertoire-size bias correction applied to TCR pairs. False discovery rates were estimated in a later analysis by permuting HLA or CMV assignments 20 times. In a later analysis, co-occurring TCRs were grouped using DBSCAN, with TCRdist sequence similarity added in when clustering inside HLA-allele-positive subsets. Repertoires with fewer than 30,000 or more than 120,000 public chains, plus five repertoires with anomalous nucleotide sharing, were excluded from co-occurrence clustering. The clones in this table, taken by TCRdb from immuneACCESS, are in-frame only. Not every clone is retained; where verified, under half of the shortfall comes from an unresolved V gene, and the cause of the rest is unknown. Clonal size and the V and J genes are those of that table, whereas D and trimming came from the DNA. The sample table shows roughly 140,000 clones, and about 80% are seen once. The top ten constitute about 0.64% of the sample.

The table lists this clone with a count of one. Its antigen remains undetermined. Base qualities are not recorded, but no much larger clone differs from it by a single base. What the study reported, not specific to this receptor: In both the original and validation cohorts, the classifier was reported to diagnose cytomegalovirus status with high specificity and sensitivity. Because counts were too low, roughly 17 rarely observed V segments, including chromosome 9 orphons, were left out of the earlier analysis of 500 to 750 of the donors. Assigning TCR associations to individual alleles was difficult when HLA alleles, especially DR and DQ, strongly co-occurred. A later genetic analysis reported fewer N-insertions in productive TCRs among donors in an Asian-associated ancestry cluster than the roughly 700-donor mean. An association between a missense DCLRE1C variant and V-gene and J-gene trimming of TCR beta chains was found in a later genetic analysis and replicated in an independent cohort. A later analysis found that TCR association rates varied across HLA loci, with DRB1 alleles showing the most associated TCRs and HLA-C alleles the fewest. Specific HLA alleles were associated with 16,951 TCR beta sequences at a false discovery rate of 0.05 in a later analysis. A further reported finding was that TCR beta sequences accurately predicted the HLA-A and HLA-B alleles for most subjects in the first cohort. Some IMGT-functional V segments, including TRBV6-2 and TRBV6-3, could not be distinguished by the 87-base-pair reads and were therefore excluded. The only immune exposure information available for the cohort was CMV serostatus. In a later analysis, HLA-associated TCR beta chains showed more clonal expansion and lower generation probabilities than non-associated chains that were equally common. A later analysis found that most CMV-associated TCR beta chains appeared HLA-restricted, with HLA associations seemingly driven largely by CMV exposure. It was suggested by the authors that the approach could potentially be generalized to other disease states and immunological phenotypes. Three of the identified cytomegalovirus-associated TCR beta chains were confirmed in vitro to be specific for cytomegalovirus antigens. Sequencing depth was assumed to be roughly uniform across donors in the presence/absence analyses, though that assumption may not hold. Across donors, most TCR sequences were observed very rarely, whereas some public TCRs were present in many individuals. Correlated functional status among segregating V segments might reflect linkage disequilibrium, but an unknown experimental factor could not be ruled out. In an earlier analysis of around 500 of the donors, most TCR beta V segments appeared in productive rearrangements about 87% or about 30% of the time, broadly matching IMGT annotations. The study gave a list of roughly 150 TCR beta chains associated with cytomegalovirus. Only TCR beta chains were sequenced in this cohort, and the absence of alpha or paired-chain data limited detectable features. Because some donors lacked HLA typing at each locus, the association tests relied only on the typed subset. A group of highly shared sequence variants was considered likely to be a technical artifact of the sequencing pipeline. Several of the top co-occurrence clusters appeared to be linked to parvovirus B19, influenza, CMV and Epstein-Barr virus, according to a later analysis.

The cohort consisted of more than 650 healthy bone marrow donors. All cohort members were sampled while nominally healthy, although unrecorded immune exposures were likely present. The donor was CMV seronegative and was included in the group of around 320 seronegative cohort members. Each donor provided a peripheral blood sample, and peripheral blood mononuclear cells were used for TCR beta sequencing. The Qiagen DNeasy Blood Extraction Kit was used to extract genomic DNA from the blood cell samples. Based on the germline V gene (reference sequence), the CDR1 and CDR2 sequences are MNHEY and SMNVEV. From V the trimming removes 5 bases and from J it removes 2 bases, while the gene matches leave 5 bases of the junction unaccounted for. The CDR3 runs 17 residues from the cysteine to the phenylalanine. Only the CDR3 DNA stays, 51 bases, in frame from base 1.

The chain was built from TRBV27 and TRBJ2-6, with TRBD1 matching 11 junction bases. This clonotype originated in a male donor in good health and CMV-seronegative. The sample was PBMCs. The CDR3 region: CASSLGTGGAGANVLTF. The nucleotide sequence reads TGTGCCAGCAGTCTCGGGACAGGGGGTGCTGGGGCCAACGTCCTGACTTTC.